The source of this T cell receptor beta chain is a study of blood T cell repertoires in COVID-19. Study context: Sources were T cells, B-cell-depleted T cells, or PBMCs; the material itself was cDNA or gDNA.

Germline V gene sequence: CDR1 SGHVS, CDR2 FQNEAQ. Trimming removed 5 bases from V and 4 bases from J, with 17 bases in between. This CDR3 spans 15 amino acids. Original data processing: From reference gene primer amplification, estimates of nucleated cell counts were derived. The data were produced by immunoSEQ multiplex PCR, yet TCRdb's version contains in-frame clones alone and is incomplete. V and J calls and clone size follow that table, whereas D and trimming were derived from the DNA. The data show fewer than 15,000 clones, with around nine tenths seen just once and less than 2.5% held by the top ten.

V gene TRBV7-8 combines with J gene TRBJ1-1; D gene ambiguous. Sequenced sample: peripheral blood. The TCR comes from a woman between 65 and 79 years old in a cohort sampled during active or convalescent COVID-19. The CDR3: CASSVGLAWGTEAFF. In DNA, the CDR3 is TGTGCCAGCAGCGTCGGTCTAGCGTGGGGCACTGAAGCTTTCTTT.